Shown below are 10 T cell receptor beta chains from a single sample sequenced in a study of metastatic and nonmetastatic thyroid tumors. With MiXCR, TCRdb reprocessed the PCR reads. The table has about 21,000 clones, 25% to 30% seen once. Ahead of thyroid surgery, no patient had received treatment of any kind. The sequenced sample consisted of blood. Receptor source: a female donor with papillary thyroid cancer or a benign thyroid nodule (not recorded which). Some clones in this sample may be carry-over from other donors' samples.

By share, this clone ranks as medium-sized. The chain combines TRBV20-1 with TRBJ1-6; D ambiguous. Trimming cost V 2 bases and J 8 bases, with 13 bases left between them. Per the germline V gene, CDR1 is DFQATT and CDR2 is SNEGSKA (reference sequence). The CDR3 extends over 14 amino acids. CDR3 coding DNA: TGCAGTGCTAGACTTCCCGTCGGGCATTCACCCCTCCACTTT. Its translation: CSARLPVGHSPLHF.

The chain couples TRBV20-1 to TRBJ1-2; D is perhaps TRBD1 (6 bases). The CDR3 sequence is 13 residues long. Trimming took 6 bases from V and 6 from J, leaving 17 bases between them. CDR1 is DFQATT and CDR2 is SNEGSKA in the germline V gene (reference sequence). CDR3 residues: CSARKIQGDGYTF. The CDR3 nucleotides are TGCAGTGCGCGAAAGATACAGGGAGATGGCTACACCTTC.

CDR3 DNA sequence: TGTGCCAGCAGCTTGCACTACGAGCAGTACTTC. Encoded protein: CASSLHYEQYF. The gene calls are TRBV6-2 or TRBV6-3 and TRBJ2-7, with D uncertain. Germline values: CDR1 MNHEY, CDR2 SVGEGT. The CDR3 spans 11 residues. V lost 6 bases to trimming and J lost 3 bases, with 6 bases between them.

This clone was picked up many times. The rearrangement links TRBV12-3 or TRBV12-4 to TRBJ1-3; TRBD1 agrees at 8 bases. This CDR3 is 14 amino acids long. V gave up 7 bases and J gave up 4 bases; unmatched junction bases: 6. Here the CDR3 reads CASTPQGAGNTIYF. CDR3 nucleotides: TGTGCCAGCACCCCCCAGGGGGCAGGAAACACCATATATTTT.

As regards this clone: At the DNA level, this CDR3 is encoded by other sequences in the same sample as well. V gene TRBV18 combines with J gene TRBJ1-1, with D unclear. The V end lost 1 base, the J end lost 5 bases, and 8 bases lay between the germline ends. Germline CDR1 reads KGHSH; CDR2 reads LQKENI. The CDR3 totals 13 residues. The CDR3 protein is CASSPQGGTEAFF. CDR3 bases: TGTGCCAGCTCACCACAGGGTGGGACTGAAGCTTTCTTT.

This clone appeared many times. The chain joins TRBV3-1 to TRBJ1-1, with 8 bases lining up with TRBD1. The length of the CDR3 is 17 residues. Germline V CDR1 and CDR2: LGHDT, YNNKEL (reference sequence). After removal of 6 bases from V and 4 bases from J, the junction contained 16 bases not matched to a gene. The CDR3, as DNA: TGTGCCAGCAGTCCCTTTAGTGAGCAGGGGGCAGGCACTGAAGCTTTCTTT. Translated, it gives CASSPFSEQGAGTEAFF.

With respect to this clone: A much larger clone sits a single nucleotide away, making a read error possible. The chain uses TRBV4-2 and TRBJ2-1; 10 bases line up with TRBD2. Germline V gives CDR1 LGHNA, CDR2 YNFKEQ. The ends lost 1 base at V and 4 bases at J; junction bases unmatched: 7. The CDR3 extends over 17 amino acids. The CDR3 region has the DNA TGTGCCAGCAGCCAAGGGGCTAGCGGGAGACATTACAATGAGCAGTTCTTC. Amino acid sequence: CASSQGASGRHYNEQFF.

The gene calls are TRBV14 and TRBJ2-5, with D unclear. Trimming left V 0 bases short and J 2 bases short, with 10 bases between. In germline, CDR1 is SGHDN, CDR2 FVKESK. CDR3 length: 15 residues. CDR3 bases: TGTGCCAGCAGCCAAGATTACGGGTGGCAAGAGACCCAGTACTTC. This translates into CASSQDYGWQETQYF.

This clone has at least ten counts. DNA of the CDR3: TGTGCCAGCAGCCTTCAGGGGGGTGGGAACACTGAAGCTTTCTTT. Its translation: CASSLQGGGNTEAFF. The chain recombines TRBV3-1 with TRBJ1-1; the match to TRBD1 covers 7 bases. CDR1 is LGHDT and CDR2 is YNNKEL in the germline V gene (reference sequence). The length of the CDR3 is 15 residues. V trimming: 4 bases; J trimming: 1 base; junction bases outside the gene matches: 6.

This clone has a count of ten or more. The gene calls are TRBV5-8 and TRBJ2-7; tentatively, D is TRBD1 (6 bases). Between the trimmed V and J ends, which lost 4 bases and 2 bases, there was a span of 16 bases. From germline, CDR1 is SGHTS and CDR2 YDEGEE. The CDR3 covers 15 residues. The CDR3 is CASSRDYRVTYEQYF. CDR3 in DNA: TGTGCCAGCAGCAGGGATTACAGGGTAACCTACGAGCAGTACTTC. The full variable domain, rest sourced from reference TRBV5-8 and TRBJ2-7, is EAGVTQSPTHLIKTRGQQATLRCSPISGHTSVYWYQQALGLGLQFLLWYDEGEERNRGNFPPRFSGRQFPNYSSELNVNALELEDSALYLCASSRDYRVTYEQYFGPGTRLTVT.